This T cell receptor (beta chain) comes out of a study of human T cells and chemical hapten exposure. Study-wide context: After 6 days, upper back 0.01% DPC patch tests were scored.

Documented time point: patch test 3, about 24 weeks after DPC sensitization. As to treatment: therapeutic diphenylcyclopropenone sensitization with weekly scalp DPC. This clonotype was detected a few times. V shed 5 bases, J shed 2 bases, and the junction held 6 bases outside the gene matches. Germline assignment: CDR1 SGHAT and CDR2 FQNNGV. The CDR3 consists of 15 residues. One entry per CDR3 protein, called by TCRdb with MiXCR from the RACE reads. Among about 82,000 distinct CDR3 sequences listed, 10% to 15% were seen once. V usage is TRBV11-2 and J usage is TRBJ2-1; 7 nucleotides match TRBD2. The starting material was whole blood, obtained in connection with sensitization to the hapten diphenylcyclopropenone (DPC). The sequence came from a woman between 50 and 59 years old with alopecia areata. Some clones in this sample may be carry-over from other donors' samples. DNA for the CDR3: TGTGCCAGCAGCCCCCCCCGGGGGGCCTACAATGAGCAGTTCTTC. Translated, it gives CASSPPRGAYNEQFF.